These T cell receptor beta chains were read from a single sample in a study of blood T cell repertoires in COVID-19. Sequencing was performed with immunoSEQ multiplex PCR; in TCRdb, only in-frame clones are kept and a portion is missing. Of about 290,000 clones listed, roughly nine tenths are singletons. The sample consisted of peripheral blood. The receptors here all came from a young woman with COVID-19, enrolled during active disease. Both conserved end residues are trimmed from each CDR3. Each record gives: J gene, V gene, CDR3 protein.

J gene: TRBJ2-1; V gene: TRBV24-1; CDR3 protein: ATQVAGGEQF
J gene: TRBJ1-2; V gene: TRBV6-5; CDR3 protein: ASTHRGWDGYT
J gene: TRBJ1-1; V gene: TRBV6-5; CDR3 protein: ASSVDRGMNTEAF
J gene: TRBJ1-2; V gene: TRBV7-9; CDR3 protein: ASSLEGRVANYGYT
J gene: TRBJ1-2; V gene: TRBV11-2; CDR3 protein: ASSLFLNGEGGYT
J gene: TRBJ1-2; V gene: TRBV27; CDR3 protein: ASSPTFWYRGYGYT
J gene: TRBJ2-1; V gene: TRBV6-6; CDR3 protein: ASREPGQYNEQF
J gene: TRBJ2-7; V gene: TRBV9; CDR3 protein: ASGGGPYEQY
J gene: TRBJ2-1; V gene: TRBV7-6; CDR3 protein: ASSFRTSGDLEQF
J gene: TRBJ1-4; V gene: TRBV2; CDR3 protein: ASSRQGTNEKLF
J gene: TRBJ1-2; V gene: TRBV5-4; CDR3 protein: ASSPGQGPGYT
J gene: TRBJ1-1; V gene: TRBV7-6; CDR3 protein: ASQRDVNTEAF
J gene: TRBJ2-1; V gene: TRBV19; CDR3 protein: ASSIDRSSYNEQF
J gene: TRBJ1-1; V gene: TRBV18; CDR3 protein: ASSPQTGDNTEAF
J gene: TRBJ2-5; V gene: TRBV6-5; CDR3 protein: ASSYLASAETQY
J gene: TRBJ2-5; V gene: TRBV10-1; CDR3 protein: ASRTGHFTETQY
J gene: TRBJ1-4; V gene: TRBV6-6; CDR3 protein: ASSPGTGIWTNEKLF
J gene: TRBJ1-1; V gene: TRBV27; CDR3 protein: ASSPLAEVNTEAF
J gene: TRBJ1-1; V gene: TRBV12-3/TRBV12-4; CDR3 protein: ASSFENEAF
J gene: TRBJ1-1; V gene: TRBV5-1; CDR3 protein: ASSLGAGTENTEAF
J gene: TRBJ2-3; V gene: TRBV29-1; CDR3 protein: SVEGQGRETQY
J gene: TRBJ2-7; V gene: TRBV20-1; CDR3 protein: RGSGSFEQY
J gene: TRBJ1-1; V gene: TRBV4-2; CDR3 protein: ASSQDLLTGGGTEAF
J gene: TRBJ2-5; V gene: TRBV3-1/TRBV3-2; CDR3 protein: ASSLRPGGETQY
J gene: TRBJ2-7; V gene: TRBV27; CDR3 protein: ASRAGSYYEQY
J gene: TRBJ2-5; V gene: TRBV5-6; CDR3 protein: ASSLPAGNQETQY
J gene: TRBJ2-7; V gene: TRBV5-4; CDR3 protein: ASSSSARPGEQY
J gene: TRBJ2-7; V gene: TRBV29-1; CDR3 protein: SAVDRASGEQY
J gene: TRBJ1-6; V gene: TRBV4-1; CDR3 protein: ASSHELKTGRNSPLH
J gene: TRBJ2-7; V gene: TRBV5-1; CDR3 protein: ASSLTGKGEQY
J gene: TRBJ1-1; V gene: TRBV5-1; CDR3 protein: ASSLVAGTGEGAF
J gene: TRBJ1-5; V gene: TRBV5-1; CDR3 protein: ASSLLGLDQPQH
J gene: TRBJ2-3; V gene: TRBV4-1; CDR3 protein: ASSTTLADTQY
J gene: TRBJ1-2; V gene: TRBV11-2; CDR3 protein: ASSLGPPDRVYGYT
J gene: TRBJ1-1; V gene: TRBV6-5; CDR3 protein: ASRAGSEAF
J gene: TRBJ2-3; V gene: TRBV27; CDR3 protein: ASSPAGGPDTQY
J gene: TRBJ1-3; V gene: TRBV28; CDR3 protein: AGGTSDRERGKLSGNTIY
J gene: TRBJ2-7; V gene: TRBV5-1; CDR3 protein: ASSLVRGYEQY
J gene: TRBJ2-2; V gene: TRBV13; CDR3 protein: ASSLEGRRELF
J gene: TRBJ2-5; V gene: TRBV2; CDR3 protein: ASSGLGTGNQETQY
J gene: TRBJ1-1; V gene: TRBV29-1; CDR3 protein: SVTGQGSVTEAF
J gene: TRBJ2-5; V gene: TRBV7-2; CDR3 protein: ASSFGRGETQY